Only a few counts were recorded for the clone carrying this TCR beta chain. Germline V CDR1 and CDR2: KGHSH, LQKENI. V was clipped by 0 bases and J by 5 bases, with 7 bases between them. The CDR3 covers 13 residues. The data derive from a study of cytomegalovirus exposure and HLA in healthy donors. Use of 60 Vbeta and 13 Jbeta primers characterized the PCR. Libraries were prepared by immunoSEQ multiplex PCR; TCRdb keeps only in-frame clonotypes and omits some of them. The sample has about 170,000 clones, 81% seen once. The donors comprised healthy bone marrow donors. This chain uses TRBV18 with TRBJ1-1; D is unresolved. Specimen: PBMCs. This receptor was obtained from a woman aged 18 to 35 in good health and CMV-seronegative. This CDR3 reads CASSPPWRTEAFF. CDR3 DNA sequence: TGTGCCAGCTCACCACCGTGGAGGACTGAAGCTTTCTTT.